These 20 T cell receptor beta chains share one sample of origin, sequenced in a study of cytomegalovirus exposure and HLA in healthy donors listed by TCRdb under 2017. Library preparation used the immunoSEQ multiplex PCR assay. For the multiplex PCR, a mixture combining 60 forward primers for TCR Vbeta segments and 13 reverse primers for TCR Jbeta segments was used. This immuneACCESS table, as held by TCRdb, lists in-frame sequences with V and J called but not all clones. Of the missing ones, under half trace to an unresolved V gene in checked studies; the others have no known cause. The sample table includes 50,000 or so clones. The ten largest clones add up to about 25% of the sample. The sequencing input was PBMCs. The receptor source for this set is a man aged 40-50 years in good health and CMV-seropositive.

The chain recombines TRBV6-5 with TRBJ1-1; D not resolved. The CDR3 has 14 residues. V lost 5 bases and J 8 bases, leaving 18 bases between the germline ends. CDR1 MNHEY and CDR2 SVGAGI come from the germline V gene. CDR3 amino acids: CASSRGTGGSEAFF. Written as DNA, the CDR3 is TGTGCCAGCAGTAGAGGTACGGGTGGGTCGGAAGCTTTCTTT.

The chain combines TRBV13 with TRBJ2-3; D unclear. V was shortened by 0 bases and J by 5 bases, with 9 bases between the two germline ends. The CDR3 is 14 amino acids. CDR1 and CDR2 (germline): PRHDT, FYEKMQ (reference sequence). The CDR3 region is CASSLGTPQDTQYF. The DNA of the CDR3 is TGTGCCAGCAGCTTAGGGACTCCGCAAGATACGCAGTATTTT.

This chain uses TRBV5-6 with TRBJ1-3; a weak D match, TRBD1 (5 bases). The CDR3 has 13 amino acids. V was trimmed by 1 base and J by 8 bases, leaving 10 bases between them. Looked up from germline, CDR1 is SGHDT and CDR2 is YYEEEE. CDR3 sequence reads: CASSLNGADTIYF. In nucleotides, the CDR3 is TGTGCCAGCAGCTTGAATGGGGCAGACACCATATATTTT. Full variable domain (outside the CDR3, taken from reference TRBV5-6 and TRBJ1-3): DAGVTQSPTHLIKTRGQQVTLRCSPKSGHDTVSWYQQALGQGPQFIFQYYEEEERQRGNFPDRFSGHQFPNYSSELNVNALLLGDSALYLCASSLNGADTIYFGEGSWLTVV.

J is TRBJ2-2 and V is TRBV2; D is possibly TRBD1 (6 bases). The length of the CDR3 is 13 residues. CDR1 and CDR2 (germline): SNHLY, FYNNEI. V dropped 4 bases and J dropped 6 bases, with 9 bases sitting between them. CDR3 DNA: TGTGCCAGCAGTGTGGGACAACCCGGGGAGCTGTTTTTT. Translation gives CASSVGQPGELFF.

This chain's CDR3 is CASSGAGSSYNEQFF. DNA of the CDR3: TGTGCCAGCAGCGGAGCGGGCAGCTCCTACAATGAGCAGTTCTTC. The rearrangement joins TRBV5-5 to TRBJ2-1; tentative D call: TRBD2 (6 bases). The CDR3 has 15 amino acids. The ends were cut back, 4 bases at V and 0 bases at J, with 11 bases in the middle. Germline V CDR1 and CDR2: SGHKS, YYEKEE (reference sequence).

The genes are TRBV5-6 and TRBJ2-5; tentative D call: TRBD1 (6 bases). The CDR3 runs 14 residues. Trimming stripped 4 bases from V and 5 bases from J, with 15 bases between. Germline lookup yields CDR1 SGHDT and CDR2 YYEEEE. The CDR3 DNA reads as TGTGCCAGCAGCCGATGGGGGCTTGGGGAGACCCAGTACTTC. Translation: CASSRWGLGETQYF.

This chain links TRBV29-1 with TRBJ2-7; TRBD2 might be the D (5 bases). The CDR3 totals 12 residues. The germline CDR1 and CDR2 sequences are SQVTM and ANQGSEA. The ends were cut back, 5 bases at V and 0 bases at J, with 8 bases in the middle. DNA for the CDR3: TGCAGCGTTCCGGGGAGCTCCTACGAGCAGTACTTC. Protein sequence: CSVPGSSYEQYF.

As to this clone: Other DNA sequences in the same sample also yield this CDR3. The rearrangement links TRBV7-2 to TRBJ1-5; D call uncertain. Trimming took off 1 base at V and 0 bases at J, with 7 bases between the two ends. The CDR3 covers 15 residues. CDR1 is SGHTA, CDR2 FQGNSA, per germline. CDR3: CASSLDSGSNQPQHF. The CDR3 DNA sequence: TGTGCCAGCAGCTTAGACTCAGGTAGCAATCAGCCCCAGCATTTT. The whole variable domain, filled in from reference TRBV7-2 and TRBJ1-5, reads GAGVSQSPSNKVTEKGKDVELRCDPISGHTALYWYRQSLGQGLEFLIYFQGNSAPDKSGLPSDRFSAERTGGSVSTLTIQRTQQEDSAVYLCASSLDSGSNQPQHFGDGTRLSIL.

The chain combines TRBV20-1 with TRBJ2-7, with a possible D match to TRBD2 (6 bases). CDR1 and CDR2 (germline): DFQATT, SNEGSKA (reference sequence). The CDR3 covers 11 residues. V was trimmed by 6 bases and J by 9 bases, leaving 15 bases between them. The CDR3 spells CSANPSDRQYF. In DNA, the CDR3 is TGCAGTGCAAATCCTAGCGACCGGCAGTACTTC.

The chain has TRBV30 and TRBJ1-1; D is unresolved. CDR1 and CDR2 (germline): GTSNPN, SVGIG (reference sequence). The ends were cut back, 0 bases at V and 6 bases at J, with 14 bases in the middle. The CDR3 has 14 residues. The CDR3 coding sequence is TGTGCCTGGAGTGTACTACCCGATGGAGCTGAAGCTTTCTTT. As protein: CAWSVLPDGAEAFF.

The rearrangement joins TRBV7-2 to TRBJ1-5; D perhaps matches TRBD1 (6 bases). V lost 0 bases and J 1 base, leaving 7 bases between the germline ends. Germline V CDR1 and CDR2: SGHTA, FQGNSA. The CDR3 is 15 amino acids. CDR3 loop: CASSLAQGSNQPQHF. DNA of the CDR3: TGTGCCAGCAGCTTAGCACAGGGAAGCAATCAGCCCCAGCATTTT. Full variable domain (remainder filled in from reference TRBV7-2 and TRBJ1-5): GAGVSQSPSNKVTEKGKDVELRCDPISGHTALYWYRQSLGQGLEFLIYFQGNSAPDKSGLPSDRFSAERTGGSVSTLTIQRTQQEDSAVYLCASSLAQGSNQPQHFGDGTRLSIL.

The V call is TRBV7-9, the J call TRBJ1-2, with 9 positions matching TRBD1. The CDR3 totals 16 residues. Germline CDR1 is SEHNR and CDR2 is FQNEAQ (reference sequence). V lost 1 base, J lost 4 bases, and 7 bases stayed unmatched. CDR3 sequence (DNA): TGTGCCAGCAGCTTAGAATCCACAGGGGGCGTCTATGGCTACACCTTC. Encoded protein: CASSLESTGGVYGYTF.

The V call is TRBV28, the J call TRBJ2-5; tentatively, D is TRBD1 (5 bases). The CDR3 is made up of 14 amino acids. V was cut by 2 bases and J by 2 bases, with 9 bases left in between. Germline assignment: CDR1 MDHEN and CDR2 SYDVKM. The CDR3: CASSLRQIQETQYF. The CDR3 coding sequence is TGTGCCAGCAGTTTACGACAGATACAAGAGACCCAGTACTTC.

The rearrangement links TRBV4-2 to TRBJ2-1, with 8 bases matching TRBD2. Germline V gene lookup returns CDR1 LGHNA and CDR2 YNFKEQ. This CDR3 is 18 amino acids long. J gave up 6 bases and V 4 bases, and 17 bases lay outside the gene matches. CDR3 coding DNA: TGTGCCAGCAGCCCCCCAGCGGGAGAGCTCCTAATTTTCAATGAGCAGTTCTTC. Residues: CASSPPAGELLIFNEQFF.

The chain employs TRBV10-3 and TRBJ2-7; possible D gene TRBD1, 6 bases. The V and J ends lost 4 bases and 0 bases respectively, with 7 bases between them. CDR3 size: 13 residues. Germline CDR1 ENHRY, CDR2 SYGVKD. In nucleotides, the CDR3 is TGTGCCATCAGTGGACAGGACTCCTACGAGCAGTACTTC. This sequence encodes CAISGQDSYEQYF.

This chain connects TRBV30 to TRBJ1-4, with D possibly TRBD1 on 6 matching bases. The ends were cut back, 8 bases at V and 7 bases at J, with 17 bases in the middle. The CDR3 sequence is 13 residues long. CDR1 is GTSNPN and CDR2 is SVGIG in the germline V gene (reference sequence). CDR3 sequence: CARSTGWGEKLFF. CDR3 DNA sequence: TGTGCCCGATCAACAGGGTGGGGTGAAAAACTGTTTTTT.

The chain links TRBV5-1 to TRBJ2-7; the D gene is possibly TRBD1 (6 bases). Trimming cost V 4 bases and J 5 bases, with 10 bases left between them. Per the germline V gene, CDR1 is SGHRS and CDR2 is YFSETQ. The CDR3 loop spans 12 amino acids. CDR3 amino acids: CASSRTVNEQYF. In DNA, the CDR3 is TGCGCCAGCAGCAGGACAGTTAACGAGCAGTACTTC.

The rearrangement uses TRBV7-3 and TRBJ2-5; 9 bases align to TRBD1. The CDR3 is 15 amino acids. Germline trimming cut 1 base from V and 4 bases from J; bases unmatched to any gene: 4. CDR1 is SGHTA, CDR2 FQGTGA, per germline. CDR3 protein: CASSLNPGQGETQYF. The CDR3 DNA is TGTGCCAGCAGCTTAAATCCGGGACAGGGAGAGACCCAGTACTTC. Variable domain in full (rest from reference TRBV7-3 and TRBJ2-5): GAGVSQTPSNKVTEKGKYVELRCDPISGHTALYWYRQSLGQGPEFLIYFQGTGAADDSGLPNDRFFAVRPEGSVSTLKIQRTERGDSAVYLCASSLNPGQGETQYFGPGTRLLVL.

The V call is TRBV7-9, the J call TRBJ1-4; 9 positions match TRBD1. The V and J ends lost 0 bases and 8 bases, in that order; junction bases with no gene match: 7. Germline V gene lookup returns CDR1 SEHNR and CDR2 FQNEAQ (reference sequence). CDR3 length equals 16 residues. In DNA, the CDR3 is TGTGCCAGCAGCTTAGCTGGGGACAGGGCAAAGGAAAAACTGTTTTTT. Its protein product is CASSLAGDRAKEKLFF.

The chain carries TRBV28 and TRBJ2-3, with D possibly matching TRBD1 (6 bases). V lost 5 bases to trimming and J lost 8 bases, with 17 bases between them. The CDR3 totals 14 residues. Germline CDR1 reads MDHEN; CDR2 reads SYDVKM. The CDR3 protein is CASSPNIQGGTQYF. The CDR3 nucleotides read TGTGCCAGCAGTCCCAACATACAGGGCGGTACGCAGTATTTT.